These T cell receptor beta chains were read from a single sample in a study of OX40 agonist ivuxolimab in advanced cancers. Assay: immunoSEQ multiplex PCR; the TCRdb copy retains only in-frame clones and omits some. The sample shows 50,000 or so clones, around nine tenths of them seen only once. Sequenced here: CD4+ or CD8+ T cells sorted from blood, sampled in a trial of the OX40 agonist ivuxolimab. These receptors all stem from an adult with an advanced solid tumor such as melanoma, head and neck, liver or kidney cancer. Both conserved end residues are part of each CDR3. D genes are given only for firm matches. The size entry is marked missing in some rows and otherwise reads once, few, many or a size class.

TRBV19	-	TRBJ1-2	-	CASSGTTSFNYGYTF	TGTGCCAGTAGTGGGACAACTTCCTTTAACTATGGCTACACCTTC
TRBV7-2	-	TRBJ2-3	TRBD2	CASSQQPGTSASADTQYF	TGTGCCAGCAGCCAGCAACCCGGGACTAGCGCGTCGGCAGATACGCAGTATTTT
TRBV29-1	-	TRBJ2-1	TRBD1	CSVDRGLRNEQFF	TGCAGCGTTGACAGGGGGTTACGAAATGAGCAGTTCTTC
TRBV7-6	-	TRBJ2-7	-	CASSLEGGAGEQYF	TGTGCCAGCAGCTTAGAAGGGGGCGCGGGAGAGCAGTACTTC
TRBV21-1	-	TRBJ1-1	-	CASSRGRWGWNTEAFF	TGTGCCAGCAGCAGAGGCCGATGGGGGTGGAACACTGAAGCTTTCTTT
TRBV6-1	once	TRBJ1-5	TRBD1	CASSRGQGAGQPQHF	TGTGCCAGCAGCAGAGGACAGGGGGCAGGTCAGCCCCAGCATTTT
TRBV5-3	-	TRBJ1-1	-	CARSNGDGKPGTEAFF	TGTGCCAGAAGCAACGGGGACGGGAAACCTGGGACTGAAGCTTTCTTT
TRBV29-1	-	TRBJ2-6	-	CSVYTGANVLTF	TGCAGCGTTTATACTGGGGCCAACGTCCTGACTTTC
TRBV5-1	-	TRBJ2-2	-	CASSLVGTGELFF	TGCGCCAGCAGCTTGGTTGGCACCGGGGAGCTGTTTTTT
TRBV7-2	once	TRBJ1-5	-	CASSLRAGSNNQPQHF	TGTGCCAGCAGCTTAAGGGCAGGGTCTAACAATCAGCCCCAGCATTTT
TRBV30	-	TRBJ2-3	TRBD1	CASDRGIVDTQYF	TGTGCCTCGGACAGGGGAATAGTCGATACGCAGTATTTT
TRBV18	-	TRBJ2-7	TRBD2	CASSPGLAVYEQYF	TGTGCCAGCTCCCCCGGACTAGCAGTCTACGAGCAGTACTTC
TRBV5-1	once	TRBJ2-1	-	CASRQLKQYNEQFF	TGCGCCAGCAGACAACTTAAGCAATACAATGAGCAGTTCTTC
TRBV11-2	once	TRBJ1-5	-	CASSPGVDQPQHF	TGTGCCAGCAGCCCAGGGGTCGATCAGCCCCAGCATTTT
TRBV5-4	-	TRBJ1-1	-	CASSWTRGTEAFF	TGTGCCAGCAGCTGGACACGGGGGACTGAAGCTTTCTTT
TRBV5-5	-	TRBJ2-1	-	CASSLAIGGVYNEQFF	TGTGCCAGCAGCTTGGCGATTGGCGGGGTCTACAATGAGCAGTTCTTC
TRBV7-2	-	TRBJ2-7	-	CASSLYGGEQYF	TGTGCCAGCAGCTTATATGGGGGAGAGCAGTACTTC
TRBV10-2	once	TRBJ1-3	-	CASSVRETATSSGNTIYF	TGCGCCAGCAGTGTGAGAGAAACAGCCACTTCTTCTGGAAACACCATATATTTT
TRBV7-9	-	TRBJ2-7	-	CASSSRPGTGITYEQYF	TGTGCCAGCAGCTCCCGCCCCGGGACGGGGATAACCTACGAGCAGTACTTC
TRBV4-1	-	TRBJ2-5	TRBD2	CASSQGSAGGKETQYF	TGCGCCAGCAGCCAAGGATCGGCGGGAGGGAAGGAGACCCAGTACTTC
TRBV19	once	TRBJ2-1	TRBD1	CASSILRTGSKFF	TGTGCCAGTAGTATACTCCGGACAGGGTCGAAGTTCTTC
TRBV6-6	-	TRBJ2-7	TRBD2	CASSYSLASGSYEQYF	TGTGCCAGCAGTTACTCCTTGGCTAGCGGGAGCTACGAGCAGTACTTC
TRBV5-1	-	TRBJ2-1	TRBD1	CASSPRGRGNNEQFF	TGCGCCAGCAGCCCCCGGGGCAGGGGGAACAATGAGCAGTTCTTC
TRBV9	-	TRBJ2-1	-	CASSVVGGEQFF	TGTGCCAGCAGCGTAGTCGGCGGAGAGCAGTTCTTC
TRBV11-2	-	TRBJ1-2	-	CASSLDLGYGYTF	TGTGCCAGCAGCTTAGATCTGGGCTATGGCTACACCTTC
TRBV18	-	TRBJ2-5	TRBD1	CASSPRDRAYGAQYF	TGTGCCAGCTCACCACGGGACAGAGCTTACGGAGCCCAGTACTTC
TRBV2	-	TRBJ2-7	-	CASTKTDRHEQYF	TGTGCCAGCACCAAGACAGACCGTCACGAGCAGTACTTC
TRBV19	-	TRBJ2-7	TRBD2	CASRTSPSSYEQYF	TGTGCCAGCAGGACTAGCCCCAGCTCCTACGAGCAGTACTTC
TRBV12-5	-	TRBJ2-1	TRBD2	CASGLGAGGSYNEQFF	TGTGCTAGTGGTTTGGGGGCGGGGGGTTCCTACAATGAGCAGTTCTTC
TRBV4-1	-	TRBJ1-2	TRBD1	CASSQEQGAYGYTF	TGCGCCAGCAGCCAAGAACAGGGGGCATATGGCTACACCTTC
TRBV10-3	-	TRBJ2-1	-	CAISGTSGLYNEQFF	TGTGCCATCAGTGGCACCTCGGGACTTTACAATGAGCAGTTCTTC
TRBV5-4	-	TRBJ1-1	TRBD1	CASSLGQGSFTEAFF	TGTGCCAGCAGCTTGGGACAGGGCTCTTTCACTGAAGCTTTCTTT
TRBV7-9	-	TRBJ2-1	TRBD2	CASSLFGGAGNEQFF	TGTGCCAGCAGCTTATTCGGGGGAGCGGGGAATGAGCAGTTCTTC
TRBV5-1	once	TRBJ1-2	-	CASSIGDSRYGYTF	TGCGCCAGCAGCATAGGGGACTCGCGGTATGGCTACACCTTC
TRBV2	-	TRBJ1-2	-	CASSGTYAYGYTF	TGTGCCAGCAGTGGGACGTACGCCTATGGCTACACCTTC
TRBV28	-	TRBJ2-6	-	CASRGADPSGANVLTF	TGTGCCAGCAGAGGGGCTGACCCCTCTGGGGCCAACGTCCTGACTTTC
TRBV5-1	-	TRBJ2-7	TRBD1	CASSPQRGDREWYEQYF	TGCGCCAGCAGCCCTCAACGGGGCGACAGGGAGTGGTACGAGCAGTACTTC
TRBV2	-	TRBJ1-4	TRBD1	CASTWTGGVEKLFF	TGTGCCAGCACCTGGACAGGGGGCGTTGAAAAACTGTTTTTT
TRBV13	-	TRBJ2-7	-	CASSLPSGDEQYF	TGTGCCAGCAGCTTGCCCTCTGGCGACGAGCAGTACTTC
TRBV18	-	TRBJ2-2	TRBD1	CASSPAYERDRASGELFF	TGTGCCAGCTCACCCGCGTATGAAAGGGACAGGGCGTCCGGGGAGCTGTTTTTT
TRBV5-4	-	TRBJ2-1	TRBD1	CASSPSGTGVREQFF	TGTGCCAGCAGCCCATCCGGGACAGGGGTTCGTGAGCAGTTCTTC
TRBV11-2	-	TRBJ2-1	TRBD1	CASSPPGQGSYNEQFF	TGTGCCAGCAGCCCCCCCGGACAGGGATCCTACAATGAGCAGTTCTTC
TRBV6-5	-	TRBJ1-4	-	CASSSAWEGEKLFF	TGTGCCAGCAGTAGTGCCTGGGAAGGAGAAAAACTGTTTTTT
TRBV5-6	-	TRBJ2-3	-	CASSLDQGLYTDTQYF	TGTGCCAGCAGCTTGGATCAGGGCCTTTACACAGATACGCAGTATTTT
TRBV27	-	TRBJ2-3	-	CASSFQFLSSTDTQYF	TGTGCCAGCAGTTTCCAATTCCTGTCTAGCACAGATACGCAGTATTTT
TRBV5-1	-	TRBJ2-7	TRBD2	CASSLTSLADKQYF	TGCGCCAGCAGCTTGACTTCCCTAGCGGACAAACAGTACTTC
TRBV15	-	TRBJ2-3	-	CATSKPTWDSLKLDTQYF	TGTGCCACCAGCAAACCCACCTGGGACTCGCTGAAACTAGATACGCAGTATTTT
TRBV5-5	-	TRBJ1-1	-	CASSPQHRLAEAFF	TGTGCCAGCAGCCCGCAACATAGGCTGGCTGAAGCTTTCTTT
TRBV14	once	TRBJ2-1	TRBD2	CASSQDLLAGGDEQFF	TGTGCCAGCAGCCAAGATTTGCTAGCGGGAGGTGATGAGCAGTTCTTC
TRBV28	few	TRBJ1-2	TRBD1	CASSLRDRGFGYTF	TGTGCCAGCAGTTTACGGGACAGGGGGTTTGGCTACACCTTC
TRBV28	-	TRBJ2-2	TRBD1	CASSLLGGGTGELFF	TGTGCCAGCAGTTTATTAGGGGGCGGAACCGGGGAGCTGTTTTTT
TRBV4-1	-	TRBJ2-7	-	CASSQDPDSYEQYF	TGCGCCAGCAGCCAAGATCCGGACTCCTACGAGCAGTACTTC